The entry that follows covers one T cell receptor beta chain sequence. This entry belongs to a study of radiation and T cells in renal cell carcinoma. Study information: Nephrectomy followed 15 Gy stereotactic body radiation by 4 weeks.

The CDR3 runs to 16 residues. The ends were cut back, 2 bases at V and 7 bases at J, with 20 bases in the middle. The germline gives CDR1 SGHVS, CDR2 FQNEAQ. Sample time point: baseline pretreatment blood. Treatment given: 15 Gy SBRT to primary tumor, nephrectomy 4 weeks later. Serial blood draws occurred at baseline and 2 and 4 weeks post-SBRT. Only in-frame clones appear in the TCRdb table, and some are missing; sequencing was by immunoSEQ multiplex PCR. The table lists some 120,000 clones, roughly four fifths of them singletons. The source material was blood, sampled from a patient whose treatment included radiotherapy and nephrectomy. The source is a woman aged 55-75 years with renal cell carcinoma. This chain connects TRBV7-8 to TRBJ2-5, with no clear D. The CDR3 loop reads CASSLSRVLSDGTQYF. The CDR3 nucleotides are TGTGCCAGCAGCTTATCAAGGGTCCTTTCCGACGGGACCCAGTACTTC.